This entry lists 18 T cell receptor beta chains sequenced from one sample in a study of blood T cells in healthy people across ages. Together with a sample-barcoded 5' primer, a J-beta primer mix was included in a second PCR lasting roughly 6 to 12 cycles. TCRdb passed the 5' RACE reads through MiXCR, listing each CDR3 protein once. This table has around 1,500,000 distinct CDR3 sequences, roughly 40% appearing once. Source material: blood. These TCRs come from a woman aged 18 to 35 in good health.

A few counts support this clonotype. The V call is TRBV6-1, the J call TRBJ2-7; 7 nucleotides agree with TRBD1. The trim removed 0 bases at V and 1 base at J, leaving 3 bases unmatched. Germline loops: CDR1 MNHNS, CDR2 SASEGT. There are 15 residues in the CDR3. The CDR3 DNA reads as TGTGCCAGCAGTGAAGCGGGGACAGATTCCTACGAGCAGTACTTC. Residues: CASSEAGTDSYEQYF.

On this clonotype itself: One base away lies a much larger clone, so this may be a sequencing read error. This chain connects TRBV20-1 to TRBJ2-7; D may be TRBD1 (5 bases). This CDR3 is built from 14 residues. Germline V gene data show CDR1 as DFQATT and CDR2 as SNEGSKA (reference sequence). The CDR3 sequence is CGALDSKSSYEQYF. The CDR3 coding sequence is TGCGGTGCTCTAGACAGCAAAAGCTCCTACGAGCAGTACTTC.

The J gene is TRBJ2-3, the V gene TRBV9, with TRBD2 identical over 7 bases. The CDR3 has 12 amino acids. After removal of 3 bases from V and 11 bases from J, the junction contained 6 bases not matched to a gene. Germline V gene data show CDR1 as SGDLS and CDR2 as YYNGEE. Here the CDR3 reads CASSALRGVQYF. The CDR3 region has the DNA TGTGCCAGCAGCGCCCTTCGGGGGGTGCAGTATTTT.

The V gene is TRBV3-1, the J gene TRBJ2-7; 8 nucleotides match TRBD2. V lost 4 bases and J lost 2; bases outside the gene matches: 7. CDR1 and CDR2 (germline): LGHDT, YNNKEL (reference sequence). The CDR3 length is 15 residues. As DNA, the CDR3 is TGTGCCAGCAGCCGCGATCCGGGGGGGCCCTACGAGCAGTACTTC. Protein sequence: CASSRDPGGPYEQYF.

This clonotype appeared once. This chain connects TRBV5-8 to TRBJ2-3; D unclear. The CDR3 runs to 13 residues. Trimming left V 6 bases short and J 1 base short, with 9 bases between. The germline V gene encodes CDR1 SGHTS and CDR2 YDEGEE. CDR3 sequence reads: CASTLWGTDTQYF. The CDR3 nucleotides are TGTGCCAGCACCCTTTGGGGCACAGATACGCAGTATTTT.

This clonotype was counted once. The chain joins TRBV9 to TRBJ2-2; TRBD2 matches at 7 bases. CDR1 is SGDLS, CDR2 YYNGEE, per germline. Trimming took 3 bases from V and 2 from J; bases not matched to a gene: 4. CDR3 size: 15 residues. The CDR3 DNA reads TGTGCCAGCAGCGGCGGGGGTCCAAACACCGGGGAGCTGTTTTTT. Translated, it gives CASSGGGPNTGELFF.

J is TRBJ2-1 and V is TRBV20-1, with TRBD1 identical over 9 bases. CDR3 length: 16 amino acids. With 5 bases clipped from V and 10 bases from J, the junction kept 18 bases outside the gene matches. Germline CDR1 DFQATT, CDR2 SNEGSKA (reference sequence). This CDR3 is CSADGSLGQGSYEQFF. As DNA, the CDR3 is TGCAGTGCTGACGGAAGTCTCGGACAGGGGTCCTACGAGCAGTTCTTC.

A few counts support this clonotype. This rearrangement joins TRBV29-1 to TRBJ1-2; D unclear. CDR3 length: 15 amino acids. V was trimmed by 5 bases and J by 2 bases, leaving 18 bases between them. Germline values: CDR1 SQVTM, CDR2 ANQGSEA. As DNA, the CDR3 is TGCAGCGTTCTTTACCCCGCGGAAGAAAACTATGGCTACACCTTC. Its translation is CSVLYPAEENYGYTF.

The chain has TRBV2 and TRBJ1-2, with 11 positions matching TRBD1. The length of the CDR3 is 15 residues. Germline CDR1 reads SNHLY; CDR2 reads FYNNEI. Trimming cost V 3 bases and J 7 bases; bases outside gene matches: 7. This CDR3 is CASSEEDRGLSGYTF. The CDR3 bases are TGTGCCAGCAGTGAGGAGGACAGGGGGCTGTCTGGCTACACCTTC.

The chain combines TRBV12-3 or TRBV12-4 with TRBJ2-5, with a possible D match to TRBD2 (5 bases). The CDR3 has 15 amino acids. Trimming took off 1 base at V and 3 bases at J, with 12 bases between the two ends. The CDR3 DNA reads TGTGCCAGCAGTTTAGATAAGGACGGGGAAGAGACCCAGTACTTC. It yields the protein CASSLDKDGEETQYF.

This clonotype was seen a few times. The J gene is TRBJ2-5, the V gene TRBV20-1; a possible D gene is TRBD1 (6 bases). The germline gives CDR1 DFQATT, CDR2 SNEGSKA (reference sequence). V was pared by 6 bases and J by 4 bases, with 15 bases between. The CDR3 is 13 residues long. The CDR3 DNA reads TGCAGTGCCAGCATTCCAGGGGTAGAGACCCAGTACTTC. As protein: CSASIPGVETQYF.

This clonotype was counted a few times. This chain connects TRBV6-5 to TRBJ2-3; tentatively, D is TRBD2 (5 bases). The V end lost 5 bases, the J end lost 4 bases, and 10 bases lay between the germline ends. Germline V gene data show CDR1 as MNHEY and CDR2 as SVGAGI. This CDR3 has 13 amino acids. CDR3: CASSTGVADTQYF. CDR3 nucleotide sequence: TGTGCCAGCAGTACCGGGGTAGCAGATACGCAGTATTTT.

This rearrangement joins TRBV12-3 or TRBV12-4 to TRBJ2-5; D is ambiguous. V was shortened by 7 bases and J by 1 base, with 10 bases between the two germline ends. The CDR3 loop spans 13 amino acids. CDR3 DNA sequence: TGTGCCAGCACTGCGGAGAGCCAAGAGACCCAGTACTTC. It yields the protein CASTAESQETQYF.

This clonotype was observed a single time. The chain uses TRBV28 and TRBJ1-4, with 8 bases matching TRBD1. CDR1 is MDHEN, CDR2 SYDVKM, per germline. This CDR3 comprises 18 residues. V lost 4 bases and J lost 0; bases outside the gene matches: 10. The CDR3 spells CASSSTGALGATNEKLFF. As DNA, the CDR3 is TGTGCCAGCAGTTCGACAGGGGCGCTGGGTGCAACTAATGAAAAACTGTTTTTT.

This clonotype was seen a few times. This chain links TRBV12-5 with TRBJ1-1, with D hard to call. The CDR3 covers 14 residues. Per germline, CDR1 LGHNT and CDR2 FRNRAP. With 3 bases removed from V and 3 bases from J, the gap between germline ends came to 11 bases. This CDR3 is CASGLNSQDTEAFF. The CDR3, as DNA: TGTGCTAGTGGTTTAAACAGTCAGGACACTGAAGCTTTCTTT.

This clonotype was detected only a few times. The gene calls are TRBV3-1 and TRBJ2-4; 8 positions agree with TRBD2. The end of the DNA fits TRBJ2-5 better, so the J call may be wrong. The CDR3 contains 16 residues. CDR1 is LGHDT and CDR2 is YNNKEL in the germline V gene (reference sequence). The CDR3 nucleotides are TGTGCCAGCAGCCAGGGACTAGGGACGAGCCAAGAGACCCAGTACTTC. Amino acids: CASSQGLGTSQETQYF.

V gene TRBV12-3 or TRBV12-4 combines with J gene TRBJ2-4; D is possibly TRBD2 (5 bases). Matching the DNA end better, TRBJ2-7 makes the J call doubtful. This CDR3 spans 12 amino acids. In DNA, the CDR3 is TGTGCCAGCAGTCGGGGAGCCATCGAGCAGTACTTC. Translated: CASSRGAIEQYF.

CDR3 bases: TGCGCCAGCGGCTCACGCAGGGAGAGGTACGAGCAGTACTTC. Its protein is CASGSRRERYEQYF. This rearrangement joins TRBV4-1 to TRBJ2-7, with D perhaps given as TRBD1 or TRBD2 (5 bases each). Deletions cut 8 bases from V and 4 bases from J, with 18 bases between. The CDR3 has 14 amino acids. CDR1 MGHRA and CDR2 YSYEKL come from the germline V gene.